This T cell receptor beta chain is from a study of blood T cells in healthy people across ages. The ends lost 11 bases at V and 5 bases at J; junction bases unmatched: 5. CDR3 length: 12 amino acids. The V gene's germline CDR1 is SNHLY and CDR2 FYNNEI. Primed by a sample-barcoded 5' primer and a J-beta primer mix, a second PCR proceeded for about 6 to 11 cycles. Researchers report that a template-switch adaptor with 12 random nucleotides tagged each cDNA molecule. TCRdb ran MiXCR on the 5' RACE reads and lists one entry per CDR3 protein. The data contain about 730,000 distinct CDR3 sequences, 40% to 45% of them singletons.

The sequence was collected from a woman in her fifties or sixties in good health. The sequenced sample consisted of blood. The rearrangement links TRBV2 to TRBJ2-1; 8 bases align to TRBD2. CDR3 coding DNA: TGTGCCCGCCGGGAGGGCGACAATGAGCAGTTCTTC. It encodes CARREGDNEQFF.